Listed below are T cell receptor beta chains from one sample, sequenced in a study of spatial heterogeneity in lung cancer. TCRdb reprocessed the 5' RACE reads via MiXCR and lists one record per CDR3 protein. The table has some 97,000 distinct CDR3 sequences, about 4.6% seen once. The sample consisted of lung tumor tissue, taken at surgery. These receptors came from a male donor with early-stage non-small cell lung cancer. Both conserved end residues are part of each CDR3. Fields, in order: J gene, clone size, D gene, V gene, CDR3 protein, CDR3 DNA. The D gene is left open where the match is weak. Clone size is given for some rows only: seen once, a few or many times, or a class if the clone is expanded.

j_call: TRBJ2-7
clone_size: few
d_call: -
v_call: TRBV29-1
cdr3_aa: CSVEVRGRPYEQYF
cdr3_nt: TGCAGCGTTGAAGTTCGGGGAAGGCCCTACGAGCAGTACTTC

j_call: TRBJ2-2
clone_size: few
d_call: TRBD1
v_call: TRBV12-3/TRBV12-4
cdr3_aa: CASSDRGRTGELFF
cdr3_nt: TGTGCCAGCAGTGACAGGGGGCGGACCGGGGAGCTGTTTTTT

j_call: TRBJ1-2
clone_size: -
d_call: -
v_call: TRBV6-1
cdr3_aa: CASRMGDRDYGYTF
cdr3_nt: TGTGCCAGCCGGATGGGAGACAGAGACTATGGCTACACCTTC

j_call: TRBJ2-2
clone_size: many
d_call: -
v_call: TRBV20-1
cdr3_aa: CSARAPALGELFF
cdr3_nt: TGCAGTGCTAGGGCCCCAGCCCTAGGGGAGCTGTTTTTT

j_call: TRBJ2-7
clone_size: few
d_call: TRBD2
v_call: TRBV28
cdr3_aa: CASSFLAGLYEQYF
cdr3_nt: TGTGCCAGCAGTTTCCTAGCGGGGCTTTACGAGCAGTACTTC

j_call: TRBJ2-1
clone_size: few
d_call: -
v_call: TRBV6-1
cdr3_aa: CASSDDKPLYNEQFF
cdr3_nt: TGTGCCAGCAGTGATGACAAACCTCTCTACAATGAGCAGTTCTTC

j_call: TRBJ2-3
clone_size: many
d_call: -
v_call: TRBV27
cdr3_aa: CASSLAHITDTQYF
cdr3_nt: TGTGCCAGCAGTTTGGCACACATCACAGATACGCAGTATTTT

j_call: TRBJ1-2
clone_size: many
d_call: -
v_call: TRBV5-1
cdr3_aa: CASSLESKPYGYTF
cdr3_nt: TGCGCCAGCAGCTTGGAGAGCAAGCCCTATGGCTACACCTTC

j_call: TRBJ1-1
clone_size: many
d_call: TRBD1
v_call: TRBV5-6
cdr3_aa: CASSPQGAEAFF
cdr3_nt: TGTGCCAGCAGCCCACAGGGGGCTGAAGCTTTCTTT

j_call: TRBJ2-3
clone_size: many
d_call: -
v_call: TRBV18
cdr3_aa: CASSPNGVRTDTQYF
cdr3_nt: TGTGCCAGCTCACCGAATGGGGTACGCACAGATACGCAGTATTTT

j_call: TRBJ1-1
clone_size: many
d_call: -
v_call: TRBV6-5
cdr3_aa: CASSYSGRQNTEAFF
cdr3_nt: TGTGCCAGCAGTTACTCAGGCAGACAGAACACTGAAGCTTTCTTT

j_call: TRBJ2-3
clone_size: many
d_call: -
v_call: TRBV6-1
cdr3_aa: CASSEPFSSDTQYF
cdr3_nt: TGTGCCAGCAGTGAACCGTTTTCGTCAGATACGCAGTATTTT

j_call: TRBJ2-1
clone_size: many
d_call: TRBD2
v_call: TRBV27
cdr3_aa: CASGPGLGIGNEQFF
cdr3_nt: TGTGCCAGCGGTCCGGGACTAGGGATTGGTAATGAGCAGTTCTTC

j_call: TRBJ2-7
clone_size: many
d_call: -
v_call: TRBV27
cdr3_aa: CASSLDSYSGEQYF
cdr3_nt: TGTGCCAGCAGTTTAGACTCCTACTCAGGCGAGCAGTACTTC

j_call: TRBJ2-4
clone_size: few
d_call: -
v_call: TRBV7-2
cdr3_aa: CASSLPPFTKNIQYF
cdr3_nt: TGTGCCAGCAGCTTACCTCCGTTCACCAAAAACATTCAGTACTTC

j_call: TRBJ2-7
clone_size: many
d_call: TRBD2
v_call: TRBV28
cdr3_aa: CATMIGGSSYEQYF
cdr3_nt: TGTGCCACAATGATCGGGGGGAGTTCCTACGAGCAGTACTTC

j_call: TRBJ1-2
clone_size: -
d_call: -
v_call: TRBV21-1
cdr3_aa: CASSNADGYTF
cdr3_nt: TGTGCCAGCAGCAACGCGGATGGCTACACCTTC

j_call: TRBJ2-5
clone_size: many
d_call: -
v_call: TRBV3-1
cdr3_aa: CASSQDPRLETQYF
cdr3_nt: TGTGCCAGCAGCCAAGATCCTAGACTAGAGACCCAGTACTTC

j_call: TRBJ2-1
clone_size: many
d_call: -
v_call: TRBV18
cdr3_aa: CASSPPVAKFYNEQFF
cdr3_nt: TGTGCCAGCTCACCACCCGTAGCGAAATTCTACAATGAGCAGTTCTTC

j_call: TRBJ2-3
clone_size: many
d_call: TRBD1
v_call: TRBV27
cdr3_aa: CASSPWTGSLKDTQYF
cdr3_nt: TGTGCCAGCAGCCCCTGGACAGGCTCACTAAAAGATACGCAGTATTTT

j_call: TRBJ1-6
clone_size: many
d_call: -
v_call: TRBV28
cdr3_aa: CASSLSSTEGDSPLHF
cdr3_nt: TGTGCCAGCAGTTTATCGTCCACAGAAGGGGATTCACCCCTCCACTTT

j_call: TRBJ1-5
clone_size: many
d_call: -
v_call: TRBV4-1
cdr3_aa: CASSQGLGNNQPQHF
cdr3_nt: TGCGCCAGCAGCCAAGGTTTAGGTAACAATCAGCCCCAGCATTTT

j_call: TRBJ1-1
clone_size: many
d_call: -
v_call: TRBV7-6
cdr3_aa: CASSRPEGEAFF
cdr3_nt: TGTGCCAGCAGCAGGCCGGAGGGTGAAGCTTTCTTT

j_call: TRBJ2-4
clone_size: many
d_call: TRBD2
v_call: TRBV28
cdr3_aa: CASREFNLAGGLAKNIQYF
cdr3_nt: TGTGCCAGCAGAGAATTTAACCTAGCGGGAGGGCTAGCCAAAAACATTCAGTACTTC

j_call: TRBJ2-1
clone_size: many
d_call: -
v_call: TRBV3-1
cdr3_aa: CASSQASLNEQFF
cdr3_nt: TGTGCCAGCAGCCAAGCTAGCCTCAATGAGCAGTTCTTC

j_call: TRBJ1-5
clone_size: -
d_call: -
v_call: TRBV5-6
cdr3_aa: CASSFSAGGIGQPQHF
cdr3_nt: TGTGCCAGCAGCTTCTCTGCCGGGGGAATTGGTCAGCCCCAGCATTTT

j_call: TRBJ2-3
clone_size: -
d_call: -
v_call: TRBV19
cdr3_aa: CASTGDTDTQYF
cdr3_nt: TGTGCCAGTACGGGGGACACAGATACGCAGTATTTT

j_call: TRBJ2-1
clone_size: many
d_call: TRBD2
v_call: TRBV6-6
cdr3_aa: CASSPSGGNLNEQFF
cdr3_nt: TGTGCCAGCAGCCCCAGCGGGGGGAACCTCAATGAGCAGTTCTTC

j_call: TRBJ1-2
clone_size: many
d_call: -
v_call: TRBV6-1
cdr3_aa: CASSELSRDVNYGYTF
cdr3_nt: TGTGCCAGCAGTGAATTGTCCCGGGATGTTAACTATGGCTACACCTTC